This T cell receptor (beta chain) was profiled in a study of cytotoxic CD8 clonotypes in ibrutinib-treated CLL. Libraries were prepared by immunoSEQ multiplex PCR; TCRdb keeps only in-frame clonotypes and omits some of them. The sample has about 89,000 clones, more than 75% seen once. V shed 10 bases and J shed 7 bases, with 19 bases lying between them. Germline V CDR1 and CDR2: SNHLY, FYNNEI. The CDR3 is made up of 13 amino acids. This clonotype originated in a human donor with chronic lymphocytic leukemia. This sequence joins TRBV2 and TRBJ1-2; D is possibly TRBD1 (6 bases). The source was PBMCs, collected after 12 months of ibrutinib treatment. DNA for the CDR3: TGTGCCACCTCTGGGACATCGTGGCTTGGCTACACCTTC. It translates to CATSGTSWLGYTF.